This section outlines one T cell receptor beta chain sequence together with its context. In the original processing: Cell counts per sample came from amplifying reference gene primers. The data were produced by immunoSEQ multiplex PCR, yet TCRdb's version contains in-frame clones alone and is incomplete. That table furnishes V, J and clone size, whereas the DNA furnished D and trimming. The table includes 110,000 to 150,000 clones, roughly three quarters detected once. This entry belongs to a study of blood T cell repertoires in COVID-19. Looking at the study overall: The study drew acute and convalescent COVID-19 samples from the United States, Italy and Spain. The cDNA or gDNA used as material had been derived from T cells, B-cell-depleted T cells, or PBMCs.

Germline trimming cut 1 base from V and 8 bases from J; bases unmatched to any gene: 11. The CDR3 contains 17 residues. Germline values: CDR1 MGHRA, CDR2 YSYEKL. Sequenced material: peripheral blood. The chain has TRBV4-1 and TRBJ2-1, with TRBD2 matching 10 bases. The sequence derives from a man aged 60 to 69 with acute or convalescent COVID-19. DNA for the CDR3: TGCGCCAGCAGCCAAGTCGGGGCTAGCGGGAGCTGGGATGAGCAGTTCTTC. Translated, it gives CASSQVGASGSWDEQFF.